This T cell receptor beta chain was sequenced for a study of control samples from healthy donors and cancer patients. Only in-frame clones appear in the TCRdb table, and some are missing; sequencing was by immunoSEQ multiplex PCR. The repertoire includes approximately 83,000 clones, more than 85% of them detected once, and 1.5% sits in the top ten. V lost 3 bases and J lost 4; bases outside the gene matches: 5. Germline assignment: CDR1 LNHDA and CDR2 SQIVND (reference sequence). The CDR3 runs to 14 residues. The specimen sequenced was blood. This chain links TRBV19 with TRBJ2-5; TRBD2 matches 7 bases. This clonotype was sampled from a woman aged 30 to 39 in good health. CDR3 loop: CASSIAGEGETQYF. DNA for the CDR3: TGTGCCAGTAGTATTGCGGGAGAGGGAGAGACCCAGTACTTC.